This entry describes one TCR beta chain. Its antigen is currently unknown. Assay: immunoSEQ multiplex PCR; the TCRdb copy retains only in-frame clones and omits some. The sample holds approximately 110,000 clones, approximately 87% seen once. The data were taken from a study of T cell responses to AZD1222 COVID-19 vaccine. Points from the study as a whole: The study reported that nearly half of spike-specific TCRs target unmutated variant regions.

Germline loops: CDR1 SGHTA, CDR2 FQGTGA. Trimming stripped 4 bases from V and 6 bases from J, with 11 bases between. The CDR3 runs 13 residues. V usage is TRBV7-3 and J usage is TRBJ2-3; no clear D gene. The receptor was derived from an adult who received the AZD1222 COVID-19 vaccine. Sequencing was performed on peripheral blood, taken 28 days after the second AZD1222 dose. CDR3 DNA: TGTGCCAGCAGCTCGTCTGCTCTGGATACGCAGTATTTT. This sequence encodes CASSSSALDTQYF.